This TCR beta chain was observed in a study of T cell repertoires in cytomegalovirus infection (dated by TCRdb to the late 2010s). With respect to the entire study: Alongside well-studied HLA-B-restricted epitopes, the peptide stimulations were aimed at recently identified HLA-C-restricted CMV epitopes, whose presentation resists viral immunomodulation. Donor HLA type was relevant to the analysis, because carriage of CMV infection together with the matching HLA type was indicated by public TCR beta signatures. Broader findings and caveats from the paper: In both this cohort and an independent cohort of some 350 donors, the cumulative frequency of public TCR beta family members distinguished carriers of CMV infection plus the relevant HLA type. The ex vivo response was dominated by HLA-C-restricted CMV-specific TCR beta clonotypes, which also provided the single most frequent clonotype in two of eight donors.

With respect to this clonotype: Its cognate antigen has yet to be identified. No much larger clonotype is one base removed from it; base qualities were not supplied.

Reading the germline V gene gives CDR1 SGHVS and CDR2 FQNEAQ. Including the terminal cysteine and phenylalanine, the CDR3 comprises 14 residues. The retained sequence is limited to the CDR3, 42 bases, with the frame set at the first base. The germline V and J ends show losses of 4 bases and 6 bases respectively, and no gene match explains 7 bases of the junction. In light of the paper, this sample's treatment or condition label describes: in vitro stimulation with specific CMV peptide epitopes to enrich CMV-specific T cells. Sequencing was carried out with an Illumina HiSeq 1500. The public reads were reprocessed in TCRdb via fastp at Q25 and MiXCR, keeping in-frame beta chains. Rows are combined by CDR3 protein, so each entry shows the most common genes and DNA. For this sample the table gives about 51,000 distinct CDR3 sequences, of which around 18% were detected only once. The ten top clones hold more than 20% of the sample.

The sample in question was CD8+ T cells from cultured PBMCs, obtained from culture after CMV antigen stimulation. The chain was built from TRBV7-8 and TRBJ2-3, with TRBD2 matching 7 junction bases. The clonotype was recovered from a human donor in good health (CMV status not recorded). Some clones in this sample may be carry-over from other donors' samples. CDR3 reads: CASSSLDGRDTQYF. At the DNA level, the sequence is TGTGCCAGCAGCTCGTTAGACGGGAGGGATACGCAGTATTTT.